The source of this T cell receptor (beta chain) is a study of CD8 T cells in ankylosing spondylitis. Each TCR beta library was made by quantitative 5'-RACE that incorporated molecular barcodes. TCRdb re-called the 5' RACE reads through MiXCR, storing one row per CDR3 protein. This table has fewer than 200,000 distinct CDR3 sequences, 18% appearing once. Findings of the study overall: Some of the motif variants had earlier been found in reactive arthritis patients' fluid and blood.

The table lists this clonotype with many counts. No antigen is known for it. This CDR3 spans 15 amino acids. Trimming cost V 7 bases and J 1 base, with 16 bases left between them. The sample was blood, either unsorted or a sorted T cell fraction (not recorded which). The sequence came from a male donor aged 5 to 29 with ankylosing spondylitis or in good health (not recorded which). V is TRBV12-3 or TRBV12-4 and J is TRBJ1-1; weak D call: TRBD1 (5 bases). The CDR3 here is CASIWGYYPNTEAFF. For the CDR3, the DNA is TGTGCCAGCATATGGGGGTACTACCCGAACACTGAAGCTTTCTTT.